This TCR beta chain was found in a study of blood T cell repertoires in COVID-19. As for the study in general: Whether acute or convalescent, the COVID-19 samples came from the United States, Italy and Spain. The cDNA or gDNA used as material had been derived from T cells, B-cell-depleted T cells, or PBMCs.

CDR3 length: 16 amino acids. Trimming pared 4 bases from V and 10 bases from J, leaving 24 bases between. The germline V gene has CDR1 SGHDT and CDR2 YYEEEE. Those enrolled in Seattle joined during active infection and were followed longitudinally afterward. Sequenced by immunoSEQ multiplex PCR; TCRdb stores in-frame clones only, minus some. This table has 210,000 or so clones, around 80% appearing once. The source of this sequence is a woman aged 80 or over with COVID-19, enrolled during active disease. J is TRBJ2-1 and V is TRBV5-6, with D perhaps matching TRBD2 (6 bases). The source material was peripheral blood. CDR3 sequence reads: CASSVPLTRGLQEQFF. As DNA, the CDR3 is TGTGCCAGCAGCGTCCCCCTCACGCGGGGCCTACAGGAGCAGTTCTTC.